This T cell receptor (beta chain) was observed in a study of T cells in Graves' hyperthyroidism and ophthalmopathy (dated by TCRdb to the late 2010s). About the full investigation: Peripheral blood was collected at initial diagnosis, before any treatment. TCR V-J signatures able to tell the groups apart were searched for in a discovery cohort of approximately 95 patients, of whom roughly 42 had Graves' ophthalmopathy and about 60 had stable Graves' hyperthyroidism. According to the paper, TCR Vbeta CDR3 sequencing was carried out on about 140 peripheral blood samples, which came from fewer than 50 ophthalmopathy, under 85 hyperthyroidism and approximately 17 progressor patients. The study also compared thyroid tissue and blood T-cell repertoires from about 6 Graves' hyperthyroidism patients. The approximately 97 discovery patients were randomly divided into training and test sets at a 7:3 ratio. Following sampling, methimazole starting at 30 mg daily was given to hyperthyroidism patients, and high-dose intravenous methylprednisolone was given to ophthalmopathy patients. An independent validation cohort of around 19 hyperthyroidism patients and 17 patients who later progressed to ophthalmopathy tested prospective prediction of ophthalmopathy.

Hyperthyroidism patients were newly diagnosed, with disease duration under 2 months, and aged 18 to 65 years. Any patient with an uncontrolled infection, another autoimmune disease, pregnancy or lactation was excluded. Diagnoses relied on clinical symptoms, serum thyroxine and TRAb, thyroid ultrasound and orbital computed tomography. Blood from progressor patients was drawn when they were first diagnosed with hyperthyroidism, before any ophthalmopathy symptoms appeared. Ficoll-Paque density gradient centrifugation was used to isolate PBMCs from about 10 ml of fresh peripheral blood. Patients classed as progressors first received a Graves' hyperthyroidism diagnosis and then went on to develop ophthalmopathy during follow-up. Total RNA was extracted using Trizol reagent, and RNA quality was assessed on an Agilent 2100 Bioanalyzer. The CDR3 runs 12 residues from the cysteine to the phenylalanine. Solely the CDR3 DNA is kept, with 36 bases framed from the first base. Taken from the germline V gene, the CDR1 and CDR2 loops are SQVTM and ANQGSEA.

What the work shows at the level of the full study, not this receptor alone: In cross-validation, a model built on a 13 V-J signature told ophthalmopathy apart from stable hyperthyroidism with 87.88% sensitivity and about 81% specificity, and in testing the same model reached 80%/75%. No statistical method was used to set the sample size in advance, and investigators knew the group allocation. Most expanded thyroid clonotypes (frequency above 0.001) were also detected in blood, a finding suggesting that blood repertoires may reflect thyroid immune responses. During validation, the model predicted progression to ophthalmopathy a median of about 5.9 months ahead of onset, with around 70% sensitivity and less than 85% specificity.

The TCR beta CDR3 regions were amplified from the RNA transcripts. A first-round RT-PCR of the TCR CDR3 used the HTBI primer set with the Qiagen OneStep RT-PCR kit. Libraries were constructed in a second round of multiplex PCR, after which size selection and purification were performed. The libraries were sequenced on an Illumina HiSeq2000 using paired-end 100 bp reads. For the original study's pipeline: SOAPnuke was used to process the raw data, throwing out any read that contained adapters or uncalled bases, had a mean Phred below 15, or lacked an exact constant-primer or identifier match. COPE v1.2.5 was used to merge high-quality paired reads, and clonotypes were defined as unique nucleotide sequences. MiTCR v1.1 was used to align the clonotypes against IMGT TRBV, TRBD and TRBJ reference segments. The analysis was restricted to V-J combinations with a frequency above 0.0001, which together covered just over 98% of the repertoires. A TCS score was defined as the ratio of F50 (clonal expansion) to E x V (chaos), with BLOSUM62-based TCRdist applied between CDR3 peptides within each V-J. Welch's t-statistics and random forest reduced just over 500 V-J features to 10 to 15, which were used in a naive Bayes classifier (R e1071). The public reads were run again by TCRdb, first through fastp at Q25 and then through MiXCR, and only productive beta chains were kept. When rows share a CDR3 protein, they turn into one entry using the most common DNA and genes. TCRdb, not the original authors, processed these V and J calls. The sample has approximately 370,000 distinct CDR3 sequences on record, about 17% of them singletons. The top ten clones comprise roughly a third of the sample.

For this clonotype: What antigen it recognizes has not been identified. One base away there is no much larger clone; base qualities are not given.

The clonotype originates from a woman in her thirties with Graves' hyperthyroidism that later progressed to Graves' ophthalmopathy. The sequencing input was blood. Recombination joined TRBV29-1 with TRBJ2-7; the D region possibly corresponds to TRBD1 (7 bases align). The CDR3 sequence is CSAVEGAGEQYF. The DNA sequence is TGCAGTGCGGTTGAGGGGGCGGGAGAGCAGTACTTC.